These 8 T cell receptor beta chains were sequenced from one sample in a study of tumor-infiltrating lymphocytes in oesophageal squamous cell carcinoma. MiXCR, applied by TCRdb to the PCR reads, yields one record per CDR3 protein. This table holds about 17,000 distinct CDR3 sequences, about 46% found once. Material for sequencing was normal esophageal tissue next to the tumor. The source is a female donor with esophageal squamous cell carcinoma.

This clonotype was counted between two and nine times. The chain employs TRBV12-3 or TRBV12-4 and TRBJ1-1; D not resolved. The CDR3 is made up of 14 amino acids. The ends were cut back, 2 bases at V and 4 bases at J, with 11 bases in the middle. CDR3: CASSLSAAGTEAFF. The CDR3, as DNA: TGTGCCAGCAGTTTAAGCGCCGCGGGCACTGAAGCTTTCTTT.

This rearrangement joins TRBV7-6 to TRBJ1-4; D remains unclear. CDR3 size: 13 residues. Germline V gene lookup returns CDR1 SGHVS and CDR2 FNYEAQ. Trimming left V 2 bases short and J 8 bases short, with 9 bases between. The CDR3 DNA follows: TGTGCCAGCAGCTTAATGCTGGGGGAAAAACTGTTTTTT. Translating gives CASSLMLGEKLFF.

The chain recombines TRBV7-8 with TRBJ2-5, with 8 bases aligning to TRBD2. The better agreement between TRBJ2-7 and the DNA end casts doubt on the J call. Germline CDR1 reads SGHVS; CDR2 reads FQNEAQ. The CDR3 consists of 12 residues. The CDR3 nucleotides are TGTGCCAGCAGCGGGAGCGGGGGCGAGCAGTACTTC. Translating it yields CASSGSGGEQYF.

This clonotype has a count of ten or more. The J gene is TRBJ2-3, the V gene TRBV6-4, with unresolved D. Germline values: CDR1 MRHNA, CDR2 SNTAGT. V was cut by 0 bases and J by 2 bases, with 12 bases left in between. This CDR3 spans 16 amino acids. The CDR3, as DNA: TGTGCCAGCAGTGACTCTCAAAACTCCCTCACAGATACGCAGTATTTT. Translating gives CASSDSQNSLTDTQYF.

This clonotype was found many times. V is TRBV5-5 and J is TRBJ1-2; TRBD1 agrees at 8 bases. After removal of 4 bases from V and 2 bases from J, the junction contained 13 bases not matched to a gene. CDR1 is SGHKS and CDR2 is YYEKEE in the germline V gene (reference sequence). The CDR3 loop spans 17 amino acids. The CDR3 sequence is CASSITMLNRGNYGYTF. CDR3 coding DNA: TGTGCCAGCAGCATTACTATGTTAAACAGGGGGAACTATGGCTACACCTTC.

This clonotype was observed a few times. The chain is built from TRBV7-6 and TRBJ2-2; D perhaps matches TRBD2 (6 bases). Germline V gene sequence: CDR1 SGHVS, CDR2 FNYEAQ. V was shortened by 5 bases and J by 1 base, with 14 bases between the two germline ends. The CDR3 runs 16 residues. Written as DNA, the CDR3 is TGTGCCAGCAGCCCTAAAGTGGGGGGGAACACCGGGGAGCTGTTTTTT. It codes for CASSPKVGGNTGELFF.

This clonotype was seen at least ten times. The chain carries TRBV12-3 or TRBV12-4 and TRBJ2-3, with a possible D match to TRBD1 (5 bases). CDR3 length: 14 residues. Trimming removed 1 base from V and 5 bases from J, with 10 bases in between. DNA of the CDR3: TGTGCCAGCAGTTTAGGGGGCTCGGGAGATACGCAGTATTTT. It encodes CASSLGGSGDTQYF.

The chain combines TRBV7-2 with TRBJ1-3; D unresolved. The germline V and J ends were trimmed by 1 base and 4 bases, with 14 bases remaining between them. The CDR3 is made up of 16 amino acids. CDR1 and CDR2 (germline): SGHTA, FQGNSA. The CDR3 here is CASSLDRLLRGNTIYF. The CDR3 nucleotides are TGTGCCAGCAGCTTAGATAGGCTCCTGAGGGGAAACACCATATATTTT.